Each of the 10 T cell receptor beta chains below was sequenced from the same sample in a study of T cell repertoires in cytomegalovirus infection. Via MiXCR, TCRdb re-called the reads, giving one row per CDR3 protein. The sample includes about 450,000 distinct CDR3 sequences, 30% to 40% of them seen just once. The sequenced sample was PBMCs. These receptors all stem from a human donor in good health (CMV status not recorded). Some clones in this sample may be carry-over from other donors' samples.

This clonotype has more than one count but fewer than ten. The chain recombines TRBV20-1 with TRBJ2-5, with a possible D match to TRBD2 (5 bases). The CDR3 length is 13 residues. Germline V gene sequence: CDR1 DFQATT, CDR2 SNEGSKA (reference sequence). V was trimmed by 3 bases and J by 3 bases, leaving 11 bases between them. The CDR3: CSARGTGKETQYF. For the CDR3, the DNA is TGCAGTGCTAGGGGCACGGGGAAAGAGACCCAGTACTTC.

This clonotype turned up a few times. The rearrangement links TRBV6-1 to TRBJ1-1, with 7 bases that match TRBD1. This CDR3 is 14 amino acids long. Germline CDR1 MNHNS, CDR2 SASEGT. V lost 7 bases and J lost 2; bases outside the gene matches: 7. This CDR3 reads CASTHRGENTEAFF. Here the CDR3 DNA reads TGTGCCAGCACCCACAGGGGCGAAAACACTGAAGCTTTCTTT.

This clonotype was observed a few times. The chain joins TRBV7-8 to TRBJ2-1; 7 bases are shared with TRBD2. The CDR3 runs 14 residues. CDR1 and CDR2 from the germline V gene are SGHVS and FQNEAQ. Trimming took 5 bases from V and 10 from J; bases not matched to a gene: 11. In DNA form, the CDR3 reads TGTGCCAGCAGCCTCACTAGCGTCCCTCAAGAGCAGTTCTTC. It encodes CASSLTSVPQEQFF.

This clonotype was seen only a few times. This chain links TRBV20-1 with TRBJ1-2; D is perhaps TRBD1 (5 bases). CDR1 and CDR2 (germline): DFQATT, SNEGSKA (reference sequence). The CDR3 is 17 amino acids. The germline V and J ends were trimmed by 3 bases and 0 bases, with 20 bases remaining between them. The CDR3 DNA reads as TGCAGTGCTAGGAGTGAGTTCAGGGCCACATCTAACTATGGCTACACCTTC. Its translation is CSARSEFRATSNYGYTF.

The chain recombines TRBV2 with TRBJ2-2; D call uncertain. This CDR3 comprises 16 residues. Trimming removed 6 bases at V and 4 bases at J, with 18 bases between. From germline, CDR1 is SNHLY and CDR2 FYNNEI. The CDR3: CASSGDSTLVTGELFF. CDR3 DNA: TGTGCCAGCAGCGGAGACTCCACCTTGGTCACCGGGGAGCTGTTTTTT.

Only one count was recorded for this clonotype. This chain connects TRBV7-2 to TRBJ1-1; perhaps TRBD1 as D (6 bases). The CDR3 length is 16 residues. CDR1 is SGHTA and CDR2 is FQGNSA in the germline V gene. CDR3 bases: TGTTCCATCAGCAGAAAAGGGGGGGTTAGGAACACTGAAGCTTTCTTT. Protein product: CSISRKGGVRNTEAFF.

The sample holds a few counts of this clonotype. CDR3 sequence: CASSRGTPHVPLYEQYF. As DNA, the CDR3 is TGTGCCAGCAGCCGAGGGACTCCCCATGTCCCTCTCTACGAGCAGTACTTC. V is TRBV3-1 and J is TRBJ2-7; D possibly corresponds to TRBD2 (6 bases). The CDR3 spans 17 residues. V shed 4 bases and J shed 3 bases, with 22 bases lying between them. CDR1 LGHDT and CDR2 YNNKEL come from the germline V gene (reference sequence).

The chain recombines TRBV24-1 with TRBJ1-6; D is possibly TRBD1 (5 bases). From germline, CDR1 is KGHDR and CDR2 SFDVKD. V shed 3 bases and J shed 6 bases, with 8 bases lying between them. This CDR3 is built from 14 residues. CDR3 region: CATSDGQVNSPLHF. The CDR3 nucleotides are TGTGCCACCAGTGATGGACAAGTTAATTCACCCCTCCACTTT.

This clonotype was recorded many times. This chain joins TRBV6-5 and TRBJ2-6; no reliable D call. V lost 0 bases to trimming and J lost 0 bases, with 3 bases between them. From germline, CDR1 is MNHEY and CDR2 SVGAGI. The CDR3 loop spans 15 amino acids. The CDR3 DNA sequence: TGTGCCAGCAGTTACTCGGGCTCTGGGGCCAACGTCCTGACTTTC. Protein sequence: CASSYSGSGANVLTF.

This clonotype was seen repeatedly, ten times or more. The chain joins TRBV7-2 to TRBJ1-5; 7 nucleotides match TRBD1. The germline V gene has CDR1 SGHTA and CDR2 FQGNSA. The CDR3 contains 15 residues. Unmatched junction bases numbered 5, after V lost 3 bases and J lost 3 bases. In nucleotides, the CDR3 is TGTGCCAGCAGCTTTGCGGGACAGATCAATCAGCCCCAGCATTTT. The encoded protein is CASSFAGQINQPQHF.